This T cell receptor (beta chain) emerged from a study of breast tumors, draining lymph nodes, adjacent tissues. The CDR3 is made up of 10 amino acids. From germline, CDR1 is DFQATT and CDR2 SNEGSKA (reference sequence). Trimming cost V 6 bases and J 9 bases, with 9 bases left between them. TCRdb reprocessed the multiplex PCR reads via MiXCR and lists one record per CDR3 protein. The table includes approximately 100,000 distinct CDR3 sequences, 21% detected once. General observations from the study: Findings are consistent with lymph node origin and intratumoral expansion of most tumor T cells.

Samples came from axillary lymph nodes draining the breast cancer. Worth noting for this clonotype: The antigen is not known.

The receptor was derived from a female donor with breast cancer. Some clones in this sample may be carry-over from other donors' samples. The V and J genes are TRBV20-1 and TRBJ2-1; either TRBD1 or TRBD2 may fit D (5 bases each). Sequencing was done on a sample of axillary lymph node tissue. Written as DNA, the CDR3 is TGCAGTGCCCTCGGGACTGAGCAGTTCTTC. Amino acids: CSALGTEQFF.